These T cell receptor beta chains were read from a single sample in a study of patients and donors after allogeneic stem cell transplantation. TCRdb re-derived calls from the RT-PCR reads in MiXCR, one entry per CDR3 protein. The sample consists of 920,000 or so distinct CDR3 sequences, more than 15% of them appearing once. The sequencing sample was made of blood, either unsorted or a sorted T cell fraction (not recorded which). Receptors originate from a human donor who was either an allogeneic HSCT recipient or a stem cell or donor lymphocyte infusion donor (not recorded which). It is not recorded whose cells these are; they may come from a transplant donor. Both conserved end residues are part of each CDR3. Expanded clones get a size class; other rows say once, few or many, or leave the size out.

CDR3aa: CASSGTGVNTGELFF
len: 15
v_gene: TRBV2
abundance: NA

CDR3aa: CASSEWDTENSPLHF
len: 15
v_gene: TRBV25-1
abundance: NA

CDR3aa: CASSRGGTGVYEQYF
len: 15
v_gene: TRBV3-1
abundance: few

CDR3aa: CASSDVLAGGNVDTQYF
len: 17
v_gene: TRBV6-4
abundance: NA

CDR3aa: CASSPPQEETQYF
len: 13
v_gene: TRBV18
abundance: NA

CDR3aa: CSVQGARNSGELFF
len: 14
v_gene: TRBV29-1
abundance: few

CDR3aa: CASSVGGEKETQYF
len: 14
v_gene: TRBV9
abundance: few

CDR3aa: CASSINPGNTEAFF
len: 14
v_gene: TRBV19
abundance: NA

CDR3aa: CASSSIILAGPLLYF
len: 15
v_gene: TRBV5-1
abundance: few

CDR3aa: CASTERGNTEAFF
len: 13
v_gene: TRBV18
abundance: NA

CDR3aa: CASSLAERGEQFF
len: 13
v_gene: TRBV12-3/TRBV12-4
abundance: many

CDR3aa: CASSHPAYGETQYF
len: 14
v_gene: TRBV4-1
abundance: few

CDR3aa: CASSFGLPNEQFF
len: 13
v_gene: TRBV5-8
abundance: many

CDR3aa: CSVESRGMNTEAFF
len: 14
v_gene: TRBV29-1
abundance: few

CDR3aa: CASSPPGEYEQYF
len: 13
v_gene: TRBV18
abundance: few

CDR3aa: CASSLRVGSSAYEQYF
len: 16
v_gene: TRBV27
abundance: few

CDR3aa: CASSDSRNPYEQYF
len: 14
v_gene: TRBV6-2/TRBV6-3
abundance: NA

CDR3aa: CASRTPGDGYTF
len: 12
v_gene: TRBV5-1
abundance: NA

CDR3aa: CASSLGRQGKASYNEQFF
len: 18
v_gene: TRBV11-1
abundance: few

CDR3aa: CASSAEGATNEKLFF
len: 15
v_gene: TRBV2
abundance: NA

CDR3aa: CASSLMGRGHTEAFF
len: 15
v_gene: TRBV27
abundance: few

CDR3aa: CASSLRWSNTGELFF
len: 15
v_gene: TRBV5-1
abundance: few

CDR3aa: CASAVAGPYEQYF
len: 13
v_gene: TRBV6-2/TRBV6-3
abundance: few

CDR3aa: CASSLNREDGRSPLHF
len: 16
v_gene: TRBV5-1
abundance: NA

CDR3aa: CASSPDWWGSYGYTF
len: 15
v_gene: TRBV19
abundance: few

CDR3aa: CASSQGGATGNTIYF
len: 15
v_gene: TRBV4-1
abundance: NA

CDR3aa: CSASSGSGGNTIYF
len: 14
v_gene: TRBV20-1
abundance: few